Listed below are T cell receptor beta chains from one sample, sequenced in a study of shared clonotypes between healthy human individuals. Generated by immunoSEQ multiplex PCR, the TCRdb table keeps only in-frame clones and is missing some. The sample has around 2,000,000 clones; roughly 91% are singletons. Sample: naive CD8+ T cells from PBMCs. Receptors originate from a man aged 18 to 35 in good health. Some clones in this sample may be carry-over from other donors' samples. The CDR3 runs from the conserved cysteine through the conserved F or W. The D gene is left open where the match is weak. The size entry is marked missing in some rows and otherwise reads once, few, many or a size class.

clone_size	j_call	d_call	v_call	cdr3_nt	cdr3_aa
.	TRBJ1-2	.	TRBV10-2	TGCGCCAGCAGTGGGAAAGGGGAAGGTTTGGGCTATGGCTACACCTTC	CASSGKGEGLGYGYTF
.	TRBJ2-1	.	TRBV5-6	TGTGCCAGCAGCTTCAGTCCCTTGGGGGAGCAGTTCTTC	CASSFSPLGEQFF
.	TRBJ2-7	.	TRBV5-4	TGTGCCAGCAGCCCACTCCAGGGTTCCTACGAGCAGTACTTC	CASSPLQGSYEQYF
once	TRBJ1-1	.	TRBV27	TGTGCCAGCAGTTTATCCCCCTCGGCCACTGAAGCTTTCTTT	CASSLSPSATEAFF
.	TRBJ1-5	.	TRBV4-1	TGCGCCAGCAGCCATTCCCCGGGACTGAAAAATCAGCCTCAGCATTTT	CASSHSPGLKNQPQHF
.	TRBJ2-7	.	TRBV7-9	TGTGCCAGCAGCGTGGGATTAGCTCACCACGAGCAGTACTTC	CASSVGLAHHEQYF
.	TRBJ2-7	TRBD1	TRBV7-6	TGTGCCAGCAGCTTAGCGGGCAGGGGGCACGAGCAGTACTTC	CASSLAGRGHEQYF
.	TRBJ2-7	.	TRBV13	TGTGCCAGCACCAGACACCTTCACTACGAGCAGTACTTC	CASTRHLHYEQYF
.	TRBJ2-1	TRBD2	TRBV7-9	TGTGCCAGCAGCTTAAGAGCGGGAGTCGATTTCGGTGAGCAGTTCTTC	CASSLRAGVDFGEQFF
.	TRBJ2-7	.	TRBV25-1	TGTGCCAGCAGCCATCCCAGGGGAGACCAGGACTCCTACGAGCAGTACTTC	CASSHPRGDQDSYEQYF
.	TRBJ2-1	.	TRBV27	TGTGCCAGCAACACTTTCCCCACGGGTTACAATGAGCAGTTCTTC	CASNTFPTGYNEQFF
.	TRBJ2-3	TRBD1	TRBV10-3	TGTGCCACCCAAGACAGGGGAGGCACCGCGGATACGCAGTATTTT	CATQDRGGTADTQYF
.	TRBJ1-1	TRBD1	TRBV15	TGTGCCACCAGCCGCAGGGGGTCAGTGAACACTGAAGCTTTCTTT	CATSRRGSVNTEAFF
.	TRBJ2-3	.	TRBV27	TGTGCCAGCAGTGAAATCAGGGGAATCGGCACAGATACGCAGTATTTT	CASSEIRGIGTDTQYF
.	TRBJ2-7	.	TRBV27	TGTGCCAGCAGTTTAAGCCAATCCTACGAGCAGTACTTC	CASSLSQSYEQYF
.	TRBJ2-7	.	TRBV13	TGTGCCAGCAGCTTAGCTATGGATGAGCAGTACTTC	CASSLAMDEQYF
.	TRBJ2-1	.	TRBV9	TGTGCCAGCAGCGTGGTGGGTGGCTCCTACAATGAGCAGTTCTTC	CASSVVGGSYNEQFF
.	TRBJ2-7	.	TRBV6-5	TGTGCCAGCAGTTACTCGCTGCCAGGGAGGAACTACGAGCAGTACTTC	CASSYSLPGRNYEQYF
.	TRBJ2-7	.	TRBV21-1	TGTGCCAGGCTGGGGCTCCATTTATCCTACGAGCAGTACTTC	CARLGLHLSYEQYF
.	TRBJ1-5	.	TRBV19	TGTGCCAGTAGAGAAAGTGGACGGCGAAGCAATCAGCCCCAGCATTTT	CASRESGRRSNQPQHF
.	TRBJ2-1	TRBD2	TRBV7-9	TGTGCCAGCAGCTCGACTAGCGGGAGGGCCCCCGGCAATGAGCAGTTCTTC	CASSSTSGRAPGNEQFF
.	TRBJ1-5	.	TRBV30	TGTGCCTGGAGTCCCACCGGGGGCAATCAGCCCCAGCATTTT	CAWSPTGGNQPQHF
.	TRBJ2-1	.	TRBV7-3	TGTGCCAGCAGCCCAGGGTCCGACGGGGAGCAGTTCTTC	CASSPGSDGEQFF
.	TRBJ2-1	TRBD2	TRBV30	TGTGCCTGGAGACCTAGCGGGAGTTCCTACAATGAGCAGTTCTTC	CAWRPSGSSYNEQFF
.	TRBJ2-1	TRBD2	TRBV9	TGTGCCAGCAGCGCTCCCCGGGACTATAGCTCCTACAATGAGCAGTTCTTC	CASSAPRDYSSYNEQFF
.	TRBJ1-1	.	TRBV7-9	TGTGCCAGCAGCTTAGCAGGCAGGGAAGGAAAAGCCCACACTGAAGCTTTCTTT	CASSLAGREGKAHTEAFF
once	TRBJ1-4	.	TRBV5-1	TGCGCCAGCAGACTACTCGGGGGTGTAACTAATGAAAAACTGTTTTTT	CASRLLGGVTNEKLFF
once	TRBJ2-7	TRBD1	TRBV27	TGTGCCAGCAGTTTAAGGACAGGCCGATACGAGCAGTACTTC	CASSLRTGRYEQYF
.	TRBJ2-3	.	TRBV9	TGTGCCAGCAGCGTAGGGAGGGGAAGCACAGATACGCAGTATTTT	CASSVGRGSTDTQYF
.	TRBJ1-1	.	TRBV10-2	TGCGCCAGCAGTGTTGGCAGGCGGGGTTTGAACACTGAAGCTTTCTTT	CASSVGRRGLNTEAFF
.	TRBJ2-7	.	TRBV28	TGTGCCAGCCGCCTCTGGGACACAGCCTACGAGCAGTACTTC	CASRLWDTAYEQYF
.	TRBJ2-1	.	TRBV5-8	TGTGCCAGCAGCGGGGTGGCCCGCCTAGATGAGCAGTTCTTC	CASSGVARLDEQFF
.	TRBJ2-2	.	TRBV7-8	TGTGCCAGCAGCTTAGGCGGGACCACCGGGGAGCTGTTTTTT	CASSLGGTTGELFF
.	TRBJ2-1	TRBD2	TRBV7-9	TGTGCCAGCAGCCCAGGACTAGCGCAGCAGTTCTTC	CASSPGLAQQFF
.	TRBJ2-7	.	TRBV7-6	TGTGCCAGCAGCTTAGTTTCGGCAGGGCCTTCCTACGAGCAGTACTTC	CASSLVSAGPSYEQYF
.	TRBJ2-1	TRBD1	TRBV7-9	TGTGCCAGCAGCTTCCCCTGGGCCGGGACAGGGGGAGGCGATGAGCAGTTCTTC	CASSFPWAGTGGGDEQFF
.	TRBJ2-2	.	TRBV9	TGTGCCAGCAGCGACAGGGAGAACACCGGGGAGCTGTTTTTT	CASSDRENTGELFF
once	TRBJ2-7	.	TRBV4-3	TGCGCCAGCAGCCAAGGTGACGGGACCTACGAGCAGTACTTC	CASSQGDGTYEQYF